The rows below give T cell receptor beta chains drawn from one sample of a study of shared clonotypes between healthy human individuals. TCRdb's table, derived via immunoSEQ multiplex PCR, lists solely in-frame clones and lacks some. The sample shows about 1.1 million clones, about 84% of them seen only once. Source material: memory CD4+ T cells from PBMCs. All receptors derive from a man aged 18 to 29 in good health. Some clones in this sample may be carry-over from other donors' samples. Both conserved end residues are part of each CDR3.

CDR3aa: CASSLTGDPGELFF
v_gene: TRBV6-4
j_gene: TRBJ2-2

CDR3aa: CASSVYTQLLGLFF
v_gene: TRBV6-1
j_gene: TRBJ2-2

CDR3aa: CASSPRQGAGNEQYF
v_gene: TRBV5-4
j_gene: TRBJ2-7

CDR3aa: CASSLSETVYNEQFF
v_gene: TRBV11-1
j_gene: TRBJ2-1

CDR3aa: CSVSGTGQPQHF
v_gene: TRBV29-1
j_gene: TRBJ1-5

CDR3aa: CASSYHYNEQFF
v_gene: TRBV7-8
j_gene: TRBJ2-1

CDR3aa: CASSPNRFFEQFF
v_gene: TRBV18
j_gene: TRBJ2-1

CDR3aa: CASSYSGPNPYGQYF
v_gene: TRBV6-5
j_gene: TRBJ2-7

CDR3aa: CASSAGGGYGYTF
v_gene: TRBV28
j_gene: TRBJ1-2

CDR3aa: CASSEAGGRRGEQFF
v_gene: TRBV2
j_gene: TRBJ2-1

CDR3aa: CASSVEGAEDQPQHF
v_gene: TRBV9
j_gene: TRBJ1-5

CDR3aa: CASSSGHFTDTQYF
v_gene: TRBV7-9
j_gene: TRBJ2-3

CDR3aa: CASSPRQVNTGELFF
v_gene: TRBV18
j_gene: TRBJ2-2

CDR3aa: CSAWTSGRFNEQFF
v_gene: TRBV29-1
j_gene: TRBJ2-1

CDR3aa: CAWSRASDSPLHF
v_gene: TRBV30
j_gene: TRBJ1-6

CDR3aa: CASERRQGYGYTF
v_gene: TRBV6-1
j_gene: TRBJ1-2

CDR3aa: CASSLRTSGMGEQYF
v_gene: TRBV18
j_gene: TRBJ2-7

CDR3aa: CAISEGVQGGNQPQHF
v_gene: TRBV10-3
j_gene: TRBJ1-5

CDR3aa: CASSQEGRPKNIQYF
v_gene: TRBV14
j_gene: TRBJ2-4

CDR3aa: CASSEDSSGGEEQFF
v_gene: TRBV2
j_gene: TRBJ2-1

CDR3aa: CSTSGTVYIQYF
v_gene: TRBV5-6
j_gene: TRBJ2-4

CDR3aa: CASSVASGDHEQFF
v_gene: TRBV9
j_gene: TRBJ2-1

CDR3aa: CASSSRIGRDTQYF
v_gene: TRBV7-9
j_gene: TRBJ2-3

CDR3aa: CASSLARREAFF
v_gene: TRBV11-2
j_gene: TRBJ1-1

CDR3aa: CASSPLYGARDTEAFF
v_gene: TRBV18
j_gene: TRBJ1-1

CDR3aa: CAISLGQGVFGDTQYF
v_gene: TRBV10-3
j_gene: TRBJ2-3

CDR3aa: CASNLYTGDGYTF
v_gene: TRBV7-2
j_gene: TRBJ1-2

CDR3aa: CASSVVTAGTPEAFF
v_gene: TRBV9
j_gene: TRBJ1-1

CDR3aa: CASSLGTSGLPYTGELFF
v_gene: TRBV5-1
j_gene: TRBJ2-2

CDR3aa: CASTPPRGQGGTEAFF
v_gene: TRBV27
j_gene: TRBJ1-1

CDR3aa: CASSLSGANTGELFF
v_gene: TRBV5-1
j_gene: TRBJ2-2

CDR3aa: CASSLGDSGTKQFF
v_gene: TRBV5-1
j_gene: TRBJ2-1

CDR3aa: CASRSWAGLADTQYF
v_gene: TRBV27
j_gene: TRBJ2-3

CDR3aa: CASSLLGQGEAFF
v_gene: TRBV7-3
j_gene: TRBJ1-1

CDR3aa: CASSELGFLFGRVYEQYF
v_gene: TRBV6-1
j_gene: TRBJ2-7

CDR3aa: CASSAGWEQYF
v_gene: TRBV19
j_gene: TRBJ2-7

CDR3aa: CASSLSWGISGNTIYF
v_gene: TRBV27
j_gene: TRBJ1-3

CDR3aa: CSVELLNTDTQYF
v_gene: TRBV29-1
j_gene: TRBJ2-3

CDR3aa: CATRALAGTYNEQFF
v_gene: TRBV2
j_gene: TRBJ2-1

CDR3aa: CASSFRGQGADTQYF
v_gene: TRBV5-4
j_gene: TRBJ2-3

CDR3aa: CASNLRTGRSYEQYF
v_gene: TRBV28
j_gene: TRBJ2-7

CDR3aa: CASSQTSGSHNEQFF
v_gene: TRBV7-3
j_gene: TRBJ2-1

CDR3aa: CSVGTGDADTQYF
v_gene: TRBV29-1
j_gene: TRBJ2-3

CDR3aa: CSAAGGHGYTF
v_gene: TRBV29-1
j_gene: TRBJ1-2